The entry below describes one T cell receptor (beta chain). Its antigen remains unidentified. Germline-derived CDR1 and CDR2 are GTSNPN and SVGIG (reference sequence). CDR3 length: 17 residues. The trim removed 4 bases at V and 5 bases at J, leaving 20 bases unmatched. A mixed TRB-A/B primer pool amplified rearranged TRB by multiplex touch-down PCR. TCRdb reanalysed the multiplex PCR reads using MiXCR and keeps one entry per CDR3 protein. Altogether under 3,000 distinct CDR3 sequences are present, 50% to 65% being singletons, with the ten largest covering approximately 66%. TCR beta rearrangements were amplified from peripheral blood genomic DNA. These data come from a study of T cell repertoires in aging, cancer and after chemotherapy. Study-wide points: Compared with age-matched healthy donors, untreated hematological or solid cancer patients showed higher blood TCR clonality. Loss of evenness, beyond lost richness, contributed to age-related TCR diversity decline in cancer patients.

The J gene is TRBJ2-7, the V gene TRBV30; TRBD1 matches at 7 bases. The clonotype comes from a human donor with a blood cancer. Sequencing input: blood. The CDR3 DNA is TGTGCCTGGACCAGGGGGATAGTAGGACCTCGGCCCGACGAGCAGTACTTC. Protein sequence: CAWTRGIVGPRPDEQYF.